This T cell receptor beta chain emerged from a study of long-term antiretroviral therapy in people with HIV. CDR3 length equals 15 residues. The germline V gene encodes CDR1 SGHRS and CDR2 YFSETQ. V lost 2 bases to trimming and J lost 5 bases, with 16 bases between them. The libraries were made with immunoSEQ v3.0 at survey level. TCRdb's table, derived via immunoSEQ multiplex PCR, lists solely in-frame clones and lacks some. This sample has more than 11,000 clones, with approximately 82% found just once. At minimum, one pre-ART and two post-ART PBMC samples were obtained from each donor. The sequencing here drew on unsorted PBMCs, taken 0.4 years after starting antiretroviral therapy. The TCR was taken from a man aged 25-45 years with HIV. This chain connects TRBV5-1 to TRBJ2-5; perhaps D is TRBD1 or TRBD2 (5 bases each). The CDR3 DNA reads TGCGCCAGCAGCTTAGATTGGGACGGCGGGGAGACCCAGTACTTC. Its translation is CASSLDWDGGETQYF.